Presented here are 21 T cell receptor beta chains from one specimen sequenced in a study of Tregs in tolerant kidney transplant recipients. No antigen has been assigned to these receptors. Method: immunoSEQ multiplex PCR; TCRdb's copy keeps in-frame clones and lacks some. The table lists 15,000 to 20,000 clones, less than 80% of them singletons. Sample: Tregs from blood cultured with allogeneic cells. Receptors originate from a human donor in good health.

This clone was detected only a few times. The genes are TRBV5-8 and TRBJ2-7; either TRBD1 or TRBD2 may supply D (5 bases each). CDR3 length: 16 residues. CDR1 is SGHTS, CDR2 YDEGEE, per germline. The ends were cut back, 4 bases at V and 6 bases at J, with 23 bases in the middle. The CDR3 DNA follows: TGTGCCAGCAGCCCTGGCCGTGGGACGCCGGAAGGCGAGCAGTACTTC. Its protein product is CASSPGRGTPEGEQYF.

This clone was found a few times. DNA for the CDR3: TGTGCCACCAGCAGAGATCTAGCGGGGGGGCACACTAATGAAAAACTGTTTTTT. Its protein product is CATSRDLAGGHTNEKLFF. V gene TRBV15 combines with J gene TRBJ1-4; D might be TRBD1 (6 bases). The CDR3 length is 18 residues. V lost 0 bases and J lost 2, with 16 bases in between. Per germline, CDR1 LNHNV and CDR2 YYDKDF (reference sequence). Looking up the rest from reference TRBV15 and TRBJ1-4 gives the full variable domain: DAMVIQNPRYQVTQFGKPVTLSCSQTLNHNVMYWYQQKSSQAPKLLFHYYDKDFNNEADTPDNFQSRRPNTSFCFLDIRSPGLGDTAMYLCATSRDLAGGHTNEKLFFGSGTQLSVL.

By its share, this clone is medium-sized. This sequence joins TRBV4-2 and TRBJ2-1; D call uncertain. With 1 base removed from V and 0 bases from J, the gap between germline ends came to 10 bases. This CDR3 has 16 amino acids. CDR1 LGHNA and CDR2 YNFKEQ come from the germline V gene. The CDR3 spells CASSQVDTLSYNEQFF. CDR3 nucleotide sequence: TGTGCCAGCAGCCAAGTAGACACCCTCTCCTACAATGAGCAGTTCTTC.

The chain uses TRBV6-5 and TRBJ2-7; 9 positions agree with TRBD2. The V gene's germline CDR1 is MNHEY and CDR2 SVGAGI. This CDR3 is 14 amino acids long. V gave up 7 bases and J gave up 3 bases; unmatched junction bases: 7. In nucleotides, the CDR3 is TGTGCCAGCAATTTAGCGGGAGCCGTCTACGAGCAGTACTTC. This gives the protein CASNLAGAVYEQYF.

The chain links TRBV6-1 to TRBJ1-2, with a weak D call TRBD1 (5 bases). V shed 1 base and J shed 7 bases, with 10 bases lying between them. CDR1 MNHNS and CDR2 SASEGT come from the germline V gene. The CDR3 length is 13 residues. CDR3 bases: TGTGCCAGCAGTGAAGTTGGGGCCTCTGGCTACACCTTC. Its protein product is CASSEVGASGYTF.

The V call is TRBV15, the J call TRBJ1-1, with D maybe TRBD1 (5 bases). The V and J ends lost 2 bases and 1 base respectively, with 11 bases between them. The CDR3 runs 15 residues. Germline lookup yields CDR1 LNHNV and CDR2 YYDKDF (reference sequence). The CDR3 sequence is CATSRKLGGNTEAFF. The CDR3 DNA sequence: TGTGCCACCAGCAGAAAACTCGGGGGGAACACTGAAGCTTTCTTT.

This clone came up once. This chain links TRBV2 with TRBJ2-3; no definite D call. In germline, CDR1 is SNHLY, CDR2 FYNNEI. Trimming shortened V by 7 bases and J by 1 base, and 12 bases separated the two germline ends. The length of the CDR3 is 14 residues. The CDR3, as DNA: TGTGCCAGCAAATACGACCGAGGCACAGATACGCAGTATTTT. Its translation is CASKYDRGTDTQYF.

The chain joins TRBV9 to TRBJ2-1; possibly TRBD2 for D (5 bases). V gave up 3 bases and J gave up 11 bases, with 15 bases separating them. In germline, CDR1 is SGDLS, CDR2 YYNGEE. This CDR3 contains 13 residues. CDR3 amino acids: CASSEDFNTQQFF. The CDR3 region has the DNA TGTGCCAGCAGCGAGGACTTCAACACGCAGCAGTTCTTC.

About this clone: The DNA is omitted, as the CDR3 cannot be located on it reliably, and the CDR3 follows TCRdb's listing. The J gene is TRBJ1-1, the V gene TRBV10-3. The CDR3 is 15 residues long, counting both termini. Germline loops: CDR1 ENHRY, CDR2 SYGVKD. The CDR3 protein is CAISSSGPGSTEAFF.

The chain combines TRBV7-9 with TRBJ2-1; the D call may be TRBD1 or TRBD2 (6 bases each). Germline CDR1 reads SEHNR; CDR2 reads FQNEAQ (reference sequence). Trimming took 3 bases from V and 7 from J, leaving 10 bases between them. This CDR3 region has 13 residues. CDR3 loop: CASSFRGHNEQFF. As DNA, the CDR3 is TGTGCCAGCAGCTTTCGGGGGCATAATGAGCAGTTCTTC.

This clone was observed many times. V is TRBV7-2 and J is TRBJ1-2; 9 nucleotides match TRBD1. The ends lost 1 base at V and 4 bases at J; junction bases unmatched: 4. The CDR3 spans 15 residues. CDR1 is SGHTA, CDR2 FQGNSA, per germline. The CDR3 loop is CASSLGTGAFYGYTF. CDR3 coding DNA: TGTGCCAGCAGCTTAGGGACAGGGGCCTTCTATGGCTACACCTTC.

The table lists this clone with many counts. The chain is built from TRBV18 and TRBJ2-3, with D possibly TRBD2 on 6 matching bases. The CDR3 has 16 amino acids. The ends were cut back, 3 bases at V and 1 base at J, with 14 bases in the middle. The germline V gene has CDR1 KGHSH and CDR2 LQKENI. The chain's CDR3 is CASSPLGGRRTDTQYF. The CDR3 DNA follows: TGTGCCAGCTCACCTCTGGGAGGAAGGCGCACAGATACGCAGTATTTT.

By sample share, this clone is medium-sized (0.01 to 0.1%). The CDR3 here is CASSSQGYYEQYF. CDR3 in DNA: TGTGCCAGCTCATCACAGGGGTACTACGAGCAGTACTTC. The chain carries TRBV18 and TRBJ2-7, with 7 nucleotides matching TRBD1. Germline V gene data show CDR1 as KGHSH and CDR2 as LQKENI. CDR3 length: 13 residues. Trimming at V came to 5 bases and at J to 3 bases, leaving 4 bases not matched to a gene.

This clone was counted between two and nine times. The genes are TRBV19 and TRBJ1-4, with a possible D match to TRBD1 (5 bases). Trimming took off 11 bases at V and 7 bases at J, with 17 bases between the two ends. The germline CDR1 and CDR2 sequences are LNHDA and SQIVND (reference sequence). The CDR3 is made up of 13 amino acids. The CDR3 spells CASHRRGFEKLFF. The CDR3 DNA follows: TGTGCCTCCCACCGAAGGGGTTTTGAAAAACTGTTTTTT.

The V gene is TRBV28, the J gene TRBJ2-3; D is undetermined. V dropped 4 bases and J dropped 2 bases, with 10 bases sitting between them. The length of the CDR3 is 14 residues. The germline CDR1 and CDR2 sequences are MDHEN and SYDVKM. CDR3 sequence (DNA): TGTGCCAGCAGTTCCCCGGCACTCACAGATACGCAGTATTTT. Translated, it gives CASSSPALTDTQYF.

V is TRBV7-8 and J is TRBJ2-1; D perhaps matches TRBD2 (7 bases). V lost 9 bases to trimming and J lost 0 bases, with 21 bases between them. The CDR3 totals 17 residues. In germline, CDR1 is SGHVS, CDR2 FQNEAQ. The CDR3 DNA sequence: TGTGCCAGTATGGGAGGGGGGGGCCTCAGCTCCTACAATGAGCAGTTCTTC. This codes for CASMGGGGLSSYNEQFF.

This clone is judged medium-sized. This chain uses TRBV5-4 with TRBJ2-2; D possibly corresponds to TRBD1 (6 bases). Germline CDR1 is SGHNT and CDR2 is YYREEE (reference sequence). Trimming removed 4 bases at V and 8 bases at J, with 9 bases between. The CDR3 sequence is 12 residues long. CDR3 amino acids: CASSQGIGELFF. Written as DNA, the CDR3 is TGTGCCAGCAGCCAGGGGATAGGGGAGCTGTTTTTT. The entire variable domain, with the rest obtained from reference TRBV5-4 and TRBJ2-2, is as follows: ETGVTQSPTHLIKTRGQQVTLRCSSQSGHNTVSWYQQALGQGPQFIFQYYREEENGRGNFPPRFSGLQFPNYSSELNVNALELDDSALYLCASSQGIGELFFGEGSRLTVL.

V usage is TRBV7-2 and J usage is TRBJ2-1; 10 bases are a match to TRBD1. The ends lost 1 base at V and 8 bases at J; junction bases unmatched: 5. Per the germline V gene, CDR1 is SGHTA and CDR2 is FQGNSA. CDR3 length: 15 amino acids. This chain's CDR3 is CASSLETGGSYEQFF. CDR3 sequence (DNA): TGTGCCAGCAGCTTAGAGACAGGGGGCAGCTATGAGCAGTTCTTC. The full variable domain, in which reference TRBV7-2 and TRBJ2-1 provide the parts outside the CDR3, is GAGVSQSPSNKVTEKGKDVELRCDPISGHTALYWYRQSLGQGLEFLIYFQGNSAPDKSGLPSDRFSAERTGGSVSTLTIQRTQQEDSAVYLCASSLETGGSYEQFFGPGTRLTVL.

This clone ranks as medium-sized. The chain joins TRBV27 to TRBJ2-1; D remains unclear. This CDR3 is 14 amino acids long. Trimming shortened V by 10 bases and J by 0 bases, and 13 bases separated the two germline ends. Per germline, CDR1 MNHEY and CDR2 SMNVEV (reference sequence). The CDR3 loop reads CATKGESSYNEQFF. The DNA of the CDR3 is TGTGCCACCAAGGGTGAAAGCTCCTACAATGAGCAGTTCTTC.

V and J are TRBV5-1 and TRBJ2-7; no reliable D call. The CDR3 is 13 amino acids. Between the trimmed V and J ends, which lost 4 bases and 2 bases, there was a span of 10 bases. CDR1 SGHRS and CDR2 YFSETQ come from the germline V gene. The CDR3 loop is CASSVEFPYEQYF. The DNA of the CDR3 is TGCGCCAGCAGCGTGGAATTCCCCTACGAGCAGTACTTC.

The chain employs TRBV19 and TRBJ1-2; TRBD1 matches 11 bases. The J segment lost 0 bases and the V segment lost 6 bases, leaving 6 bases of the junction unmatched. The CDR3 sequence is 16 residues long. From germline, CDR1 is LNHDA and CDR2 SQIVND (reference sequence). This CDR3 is CASRRTGGEPNYGYTF. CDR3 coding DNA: TGTGCCAGTAGGAGGACAGGGGGCGAGCCTAACTATGGCTACACCTTC.